This is a list of T cell receptor beta chains from one sample in a study of blood T cell repertoires in COVID-19. Measured with immunoSEQ multiplex PCR; TCRdb has only the in-frame clones, and not every one. The data show about 69,000 clones, roughly 87% seen once. Sequenced sample: peripheral blood. Receptors were obtained from a man at least 80 years old with acute or convalescent COVID-19. Each CDR3 is given with its conserved first and last residue. A D gene is named only where the DNA matches it firmly. Not every row has a clone size; where given, it reads once, few, many or a size class.

d_gene,j_gene,abundance,v_gene,CDR3aa,CDR3nt
TRBD1,TRBJ1-1,-,TRBV27,CASSLRRTGPVNTEAFF,TGTGCCAGCAGTTTAAGGAGGACAGGGCCGGTGAACACTGAAGCTTTCTTT
-,TRBJ1-1,-,TRBV6-5,CASNGTPGAFF,TGTGCCAGCAATGGTACCCCCGGGGCTTTCTTT
TRBD2,TRBJ2-3,-,TRBV24-1,CATSDRTSGGDTDTQYF,TGTGCCACCAGTGACAGGACTAGCGGGGGGGATACAGATACGCAGTATTTT
TRBD1,TRBJ1-5,-,TRBV6-1,CASSEGQGGRPINNQPQHF,TGTGCCAGCAGTGAAGGACAGGGAGGTCGACCCATAAACAATCAGCCCCAGCATTTT
-,TRBJ2-3,-,TRBV9,CASSIRSDTQYF,TGTGCCAGCAGCATACGGTCAGATACGCAGTATTTT
TRBD1,TRBJ2-7,-,TRBV5-1,CASSPRTGGIYEQYF,TGCGCCAGCAGCCCCCGGACAGGGGGTATCTACGAGCAGTACTTC
TRBD1,TRBJ1-1,once,TRBV6-2/TRBV6-3,CASSYQGQVNTEAFF,TGTGCCAGCAGTTACCAGGGACAGGTGAACACTGAAGCTTTCTTT
TRBD1,TRBJ2-1,-,TRBV11-2,CASSSRTGVIHNEQFF,TGTGCCAGCAGCTCGAGGACAGGGGTAATCCATAATGAGCAGTTCTTC
-,TRBJ2-2,-,TRBV5-1,CASSPGGQHTGELFF,TGCGCCAGCAGCCCCGGGGGACAGCACACCGGGGAGCTGTTTTTT
TRBD1,TRBJ1-4,-,TRBV30,CAWSRQGITNEKLFF,TGTGCCTGGAGTCGACAGGGTATAACTAATGAAAAACTGTTTTTT
-,TRBJ1-3,-,TRBV14,CASSQVHGSGNTIYF,TGTGCCAGCAGCCAAGTTCACGGCTCTGGAAACACCATATATTTT
TRBD1,TRBJ1-2,few,TRBV6-6,CASSPGTGTLWAYGYTF,TGTGCCAGCAGTCCCGGGACAGGTACTTTATGGGCCTATGGCTACACCTTC
-,TRBJ1-6,-,TRBV12-3/TRBV12-4,CASRLQGNSPLHF,TGTGCCAGCAGACTCCAGGGTAATTCACCCCTCCACTTT
TRBD1,TRBJ1-3,-,TRBV19,CASGDRDPGNTIYF,TGTGCCAGTGGGGACAGGGACCCTGGAAACACCATATATTTT
-,TRBJ2-2,once,TRBV3-1/TRBV3-2,CASSRRSGTGELFF,TGTGCCAGCAGCCGCCGTAGCGGCACCGGGGAGCTGTTTTTT
-,TRBJ2-7,-,TRBV14,CASSLGGGHEQYF,TGTGCCAGCAGCCTTGGGGGCGGACACGAGCAGTACTTC
TRBD2,TRBJ2-7,once,TRBV4-2,CASSQASGQTYEQYF,TGTGCCAGCAGCCAAGCTAGCGGCCAGACCTACGAGCAGTACTTC
-,TRBJ1-1,-,TRBV9,CASSVQAIPTEAFF,TGTGCCAGCAGCGTCCAGGCGATACCCACTGAAGCTTTCTTT
TRBD1,TRBJ2-7,-,TRBV5-1,CASSSEDRGRGSYEQYF,TGCGCCAGCAGCTCCGAGGACAGGGGGCGCGGGTCCTACGAGCAGTACTTC
-,TRBJ2-1,-,TRBV10-2,CASSDSSYNEQFF,TGCGCCAGCAGTGACTCCAGTTACAATGAGCAGTTCTTC
-,TRBJ2-1,-,TRBV11-2,CASSSRLSPREQFF,TGTGCCAGCAGCTCTCGGTTGTCCCCGAGGGAGCAGTTCTTC
-,TRBJ2-3,once,TRBV3-1/TRBV3-2,CASSQFPTADTQYF,TGTGCCAGCAGCCAATTTCCTACGGCAGATACGCAGTATTTT
TRBD1,TRBJ2-1,-,TRBV24-1,CATSDFRDRVGNEQFF,TGTGCCACCAGTGATTTTCGGGACAGGGTAGGGAATGAGCAGTTCTTC
-,TRBJ1-3,few,TRBV18,CASSGLRDTIYF,TGTGCCAGCTCAGGTCTCCGAGACACCATATATTTT
TRBD2,TRBJ2-5,-,TRBV7-2,CASSLSSGGGQETQYF,TGTGCCAGCAGCTTGTCCAGCGGGGGGGGCCAAGAGACCCAGTACTTC
TRBD1,TRBJ1-2,few,TRBV6-1,CASSELGQGGYTF,TGTGCCAGCAGTGAATTAGGACAGGGCGGCTACACCTTC
-,TRBJ2-1,-,TRBV10-2,CATNTASRSRDEQFF,TGCGCCACCAACACAGCGAGTCGGTCGAGGGATGAGCAGTTCTTC
-,TRBJ1-2,-,TRBV19,CASSIMFQAGGYTF,TGTGCCAGTAGTATTATGTTCCAGGCTGGAGGCTACACCTTC
TRBD2,TRBJ2-1,-,TRBV19,CASSLGLAFQQFF,TGTGCCAGTAGTCTGGGACTAGCGTTCCAGCAGTTCTTC
TRBD1,TRBJ1-1,-,TRBV27,CASLQGGLNTEAFF,TGTGCCAGCTTGCAGGGGGGCTTGAACACTGAAGCTTTCTTT
TRBD1,TRBJ2-3,-,TRBV9,CASGPGGYTDTQYF,TGTGCCAGCGGCCCAGGGGGTTACACAGATACGCAGTATTTT
-,TRBJ2-7,-,TRBV2,CASSSRQDEQYF,TGTGCCAGCAGTTCTCGGCAGGACGAGCAGTACTTC
TRBD2,TRBJ2-7,-,TRBV10-3,CAISGAGGGYEQYF,TGTGCCATCTCGGGGGCGGGAGGTGGCTACGAGCAGTACTTC